A selection of T cell receptor beta chains follows, all from one sample in a study of cytomegalovirus exposure and HLA in healthy donors. Data came from immunoSEQ multiplex PCR; TCRdb stores just in-frame clones and leaves some out. The table includes some 180,000 clones, 77% detected once. Sequencing was done on a sample of PBMCs. These receptors all stem from a man in his late teens or twenties in good health and CMV-seronegative. CDR3s include the opening cysteine and the closing phenylalanine or tryptophan. The D gene is left open where the match is weak. Not all rows give a size; the values are once, few, many and, for expanded clones, a class.

clone size,J gene,V gene,D gene,CDR3 DNA,CDR3 protein
NA,TRBJ2-1,TRBV18,NA,TGTGCCAGCTCACCAACGAACTTCCAAAATGAGCAGTTCTTC,CASSPTNFQNEQFF
NA,TRBJ2-3,TRBV9,NA,TGTGCCAGCAGTGAGGGACTCCAAGAGGGCACAGATACGCAGTATTTT,CASSEGLQEGTDTQYF
NA,TRBJ2-1,TRBV27,TRBD2,TGTGCCAGCAGTTTAGGGACTAGCGGAACCAATGAGCAGTTCTTC,CASSLGTSGTNEQFF
NA,TRBJ2-7,TRBV10-1,NA,TGCGCCAGCAGTGGGGGGGAGAGGGAGCGCAAACACTACGAGCAGTACTTC,CASSGGERERKHYEQYF
NA,TRBJ2-7,TRBV2,NA,TGTGCCAGCATCTGGAGGGAGTCCTACGAGCAGTACTTC,CASIWRESYEQYF
NA,TRBJ1-2,TRBV2,NA,TGTGCCAGCAGTGAAGAAGGGGCAGGGCCTAACTATGGCTACACCTTC,CASSEEGAGPNYGYTF
NA,TRBJ2-7,TRBV6-5,TRBD2,TGTGCCAGCAGTTACTCGTCGGGGGGGACCTACGAGCAGTACTTC,CASSYSSGGTYEQYF
once,TRBJ2-5,TRBV19,NA,TGTGCCAGCCGCTCCGGGGGAGAGACCCAGTACTTC,CASRSGGETQYF
NA,TRBJ2-3,TRBV7-9,NA,TGTGCCAGCAGTTTGGAGGGCCCGGATACGCAGTATTTT,CASSLEGPDTQYF
NA,TRBJ1-1,TRBV4-3,TRBD1,TGCGCCAGCAGCCAAGGGACAGGGGGCAACACTGAAGCTTTCTTT,CASSQGTGGNTEAFF
NA,TRBJ2-1,TRBV7-3,TRBD2,TGTGCCAGCAGCCCGGAGCACGGACTAGTTGCCAATGAGCAGTTCTTC,CASSPEHGLVANEQFF
NA,TRBJ1-1,TRBV10-2,NA,TGCGCCAGCAGTGATGGCAGGTTGAACACTGAAGCTTTCTTT,CASSDGRLNTEAFF
NA,TRBJ1-4,TRBV7-8,TRBD1,TGTGCCAGCAGCTTTGGGGGACAGTCTTACCGCAGGAGTAATGAAAAACTGTTTTTT,CASSFGGQSYRRSNEKLFF
NA,TRBJ2-6,TRBV28,TRBD2,TGTGCCAGCAGTTTGACTAGCGGAATCTCTGGGGCCAACGTCCTGACTTTC,CASSLTSGISGANVLTF